The clone carrying this T cell receptor beta chain came up once. The data belong to a study of CD8+ T cells in alopecia areata. Once RNA had been extracted, it was reverse transcribed into cDNA to act as the sequencing template. TCRdb's copy holds only in-frame clones and misses some; the assay was immunoSEQ multiplex PCR. The sample includes 95,000 to 150,000 clones, 47% of them seen just once. J lost 2 bases, V lost 5 bases, and 4 bases had no gene match. CDR1 is SGHVS, CDR2 FNYEAQ, per germline. This CDR3 is built from 16 residues. Sequencing was carried out using NKG2D-low CD8+ T cells sorted from blood. This chain uses TRBV7-6 with TRBJ2-3; TRBD2 aligns across 13 bases. This clonotype originated in a human donor with alopecia areata. CDR3 DNA: TGTGCCAGCAGCACTAGCGGGGGGGTACTCACAGATACGCAGTATTTT. It encodes CASSTSGGVLTDTQYF.